The entry that follows covers one TCR beta chain sequence. The antigen is undetermined. The germline gives CDR1 SQVTM, CDR2 ANQGSEA. CDR3 length: 13 residues. Produced via immunoSEQ multiplex PCR; TCRdb's table is partial and in-frame only. The top ten clones hold around 0.4% of a sample with millions of clones, 80% to 95% of them seen once. The data were taken from a study of shared clonotypes between healthy human individuals. General study findings and limits: Of the naive CD4 clonotypes, around 4.8% were shared across a few donors.

This receptor was taken from a young man in good health. Some clones in this sample may be carry-over from other donors' samples. The specimen sequenced was naive CD4+ T cells from PBMCs. Noted subset: CD45RA+ positively selected. The rearrangement joins TRBV29-1 to TRBJ2-5; 11 nucleotides line up with TRBD1. The better agreement between TRBJ2-7 and the DNA end casts doubt on the J call. In DNA form, the CDR3 reads TGCAGCGTTTCGGGACAGGGGGTCTACGAGCAGTACTTC. Translating it yields CSVSGQGVYEQYF.